This record covers a single T cell receptor (beta chain). The data derive from a study of blood T cell repertoires in COVID-19. Study overall: Whether acute or convalescent, the COVID-19 samples came from the United States, Italy and Spain.

Those designated as exposed participants met a COVID-19 case within 2 weeks before study entry. V lost 0 bases, J lost 2 bases, and 3 bases stayed unmatched. The CDR3 is 15 residues long. Germline assignment: CDR1 SGHKS and CDR2 YYEKEE (reference sequence). Libraries were prepared by immunoSEQ multiplex PCR; TCRdb keeps only in-frame clonotypes and omits some of them. Of approximately 310,000 clones detected, around 85% appear once; the ten largest clones hold under 2%. The V and J genes are TRBV5-5 and TRBJ2-3, with 7 positions matching TRBD2. The material sequenced was PBMCs or T cells enriched from blood (not recorded which). The sequence was obtained from a woman aged 25 to 39 who had been exposed to COVID-19. The DNA of the CDR3 is TGTGCCAGCAGCTTGGTGGGAGGGATCACAGATACGCAGTATTTT. Its protein is CASSLVGGITDTQYF.